This paragraph reports one T cell receptor (beta chain). It lacks a known antigen. No base quality information exists; no much larger clone differs at one position. Receptors were amplified or captured by the immunoSEQ multiplex PCR assay. TCRdb provides this immuneACCESS table in a form limited to in-frame rearrangements. Some clones are lacking; in checked studies, under half of them reflect an unresolved V gene, and why the rest are absent is not known. For this sample the table gives 130,000 or so clones, of which about 88% were detected only once. The ten largest clones capture roughly 3.1% of the sample. The data stem from a study of control samples from healthy donors and cancer patients (dated by TCRdb to about 2020). Trimming takes 2 bases from V and 8 bases from J, and the germline ends sit 9 bases apart. CDR1 MDHEN and CDR2 SYDVKM were looked up in the germline V gene. From the cysteine up to the phenylalanine, the CDR3 has a length of 12 residues. The entry retains the CDR3 DNA only, 36 bases that are in frame from base 1.

The chain employs TRBV28 and TRBJ1-2, with the D gene call left open. The source material was blood. The clonotype comes from a man over 45 in good health. This receptor has the CDR3 CASSLIERGYTF. The DNA reads as follows: TGTGCCAGCAGTTTAATAGAACGGGGCTACACCTTC.